This TCR beta chain came from a study of regulatory T cells in long-lasting Graves disease. Construction of TCR beta libraries relied on iRepertoire HTBI primers and on Arm-PCR targeting CDR3 regions. MiXCR, run by TCRdb on the multiplex PCR reads, gives a single entry per CDR3 protein. The data hold around 450,000 distinct CDR3 sequences, with about 15% observed a single time. Time point of the sample: newly diagnosed GD, antithyroid drugs for less than 3 months. Extracted PBMC RNA gave rise to the TCR library. The CDR3 is made up of 16 amino acids. Trimming shortened V by 3 bases and J by 3 bases, and 14 bases separated the two germline ends. CDR1 and CDR2 (germline): SGHVS, FNYEAQ. Ten or more counts support this clonotype. A further study also used this sample, focusing on T cells in Graves' hyperthyroidism and ophthalmopathy.

The TCR was taken from a woman aged 25-40 years with Graves disease. The rearrangement joins TRBV7-6 to TRBJ2-2, with D possibly called TRBD1 or TRBD2 (5 bases each). This specimen was peripheral blood mononuclear cells (PBMCs), taken at new diagnosis, from a patient treated with antithyroid drugs. CDR3 loop: CASSLVGQGDTGELFF. CDR3 DNA: TGTGCCAGCAGCTTGGTGGGGCAGGGAGACACCGGGGAGCTGTTTTTT.